This is a list of T cell receptor beta chains from one sample in a study of cytomegalovirus exposure and HLA in healthy donors. The table came from immunoSEQ multiplex PCR; TCRdb's copy has only in-frame clones and leaves some out. This sample lists some 39,000 clones; its ten largest clones have approximately 3%. The sample taken for sequencing was PBMCs. The receptors were sampled from a woman aged 30 to 39 in good health and CMV-seropositive. The CDR3 runs from the conserved cysteine through the conserved F or W.

v_call,j_call,cdr3_aa
TRBV2,TRBJ2-7,CASSGQGADEQYF
TRBV7-2,TRBJ1-2,CASSPNRGQGYTF
TRBV7-2,TRBJ1-2,CASSQDRNFRNYGYTF
TRBV30,TRBJ2-7,CAWRRGDRGPYEQYF
TRBV7-9,TRBJ2-3,CASRGEATDTQYF
TRBV30,TRBJ1-3,CAWCPPGQLFGNTIYF
TRBV5-8,TRBJ1-4,CASSLGEATNEKLFF
TRBV30,TRBJ1-6,CAWRAEGTSFSPLHF
TRBV6-1,TRBJ1-1,CASRQGATEAFF
TRBV5-8,TRBJ1-2,CASSLGGQGGGYTF
TRBV7-9,TRBJ2-7,CASSLGTGGLLFYEQYF
TRBV2,TRBJ1-5,CASSDGVGQLNQPQHF
TRBV5-1,TRBJ2-5,CASSFWSGGTQETQYF
TRBV4-1,TRBJ1-5,CASSQDPTGNQPQHF
TRBV7-8,TRBJ1-1,CASSWGVGRYTEAFF
TRBV11-2,TRBJ2-3,CASSLAGQGTDTQYF
TRBV11-2,TRBJ1-3,CASSPDRNTIYF
TRBV19,TRBJ1-2,CARRTGRYGYTF
TRBV6-9,TRBJ2-3,CASIKPVRGRFLDTQYF
TRBV14,TRBJ2-5,CASSPLRGLSQETQYF
TRBV6-5,TRBJ1-1,CASTQGTEAFF
TRBV13,TRBJ2-2,CASSVDRGTNTGELFF
TRBV4-1,TRBJ2-7,CASSQGTVSYEQYF
TRBV5-4,TRBJ2-3,CASSLARGGATDTQYF
TRBV4-1,TRBJ1-2,CASSQTGGSYTF
TRBV25-1,TRBJ1-1,CASRQDFNTEAFF
TRBV15,TRBJ2-7,CATSSGSYYEQYF
TRBV7-9,TRBJ1-2,CASSQGDSYGYGYTF
TRBV7-8,TRBJ2-7,CASAPRDRLEQYF
TRBV6-1,TRBJ2-7,CASSEAVLTGGAYEQYF
TRBV5-1,TRBJ2-3,CASSTGTDRSTDTQYF
TRBV21-1,TRBJ1-5,CASSKSGQGISGQPQHF
TRBV25-1,TRBJ1-6,CASSTPGSGAGSPLHF
TRBV5-4,TRBJ1-1,CASSAIQGSNTEAFF
TRBV18,TRBJ2-5,CASSPRQGAETQYF
TRBV10-1,TRBJ1-1,CASSESFGVAVTEAFF
TRBV9,TRBJ1-5,CASSVGTGGSQPQHF